This TCR beta chain was sequenced during a study of T-cell memory formation after mild COVID-19. Study details: Each donor largely had its own TCR clusters.

TCRdb itself ran the 5' RACE reads through MiXCR, one entry per CDR3 protein. This sample has about 440,000 distinct CDR3 sequences, with around 18% found just once. Overall study results and limits: Clones contracting over day 15 to 85 were CD4/CD8 balanced, with later expanders leaning CD4+. Mainly in CM and EM were contracting CD4+ clones; CD8+ were in EMRA.

Germline V gives CDR1 SQVTM, CDR2 ANQGSEA. The CDR3 extends over 14 amino acids. V was pared by 3 bases and J by 5 bases, with 16 bases between. This clonotype showed up many times. Its antigen is not known. This sequence was found in an adult woman who had mild COVID-19 (a few samples of this study predate the infection). Cell type and time point are not known. The V gene is TRBV29-1, the J gene TRBJ2-5; the D gene is possibly TRBD2 (6 bases). Sequencing was performed on PBMCs or a T cell subset sorted from them (not recorded which). CDR3 region: CSVDGGKAAETQYF. In DNA, the CDR3 is TGCAGCGTTGATGGCGGGAAGGCGGCGGAGACCCAGTACTTC.